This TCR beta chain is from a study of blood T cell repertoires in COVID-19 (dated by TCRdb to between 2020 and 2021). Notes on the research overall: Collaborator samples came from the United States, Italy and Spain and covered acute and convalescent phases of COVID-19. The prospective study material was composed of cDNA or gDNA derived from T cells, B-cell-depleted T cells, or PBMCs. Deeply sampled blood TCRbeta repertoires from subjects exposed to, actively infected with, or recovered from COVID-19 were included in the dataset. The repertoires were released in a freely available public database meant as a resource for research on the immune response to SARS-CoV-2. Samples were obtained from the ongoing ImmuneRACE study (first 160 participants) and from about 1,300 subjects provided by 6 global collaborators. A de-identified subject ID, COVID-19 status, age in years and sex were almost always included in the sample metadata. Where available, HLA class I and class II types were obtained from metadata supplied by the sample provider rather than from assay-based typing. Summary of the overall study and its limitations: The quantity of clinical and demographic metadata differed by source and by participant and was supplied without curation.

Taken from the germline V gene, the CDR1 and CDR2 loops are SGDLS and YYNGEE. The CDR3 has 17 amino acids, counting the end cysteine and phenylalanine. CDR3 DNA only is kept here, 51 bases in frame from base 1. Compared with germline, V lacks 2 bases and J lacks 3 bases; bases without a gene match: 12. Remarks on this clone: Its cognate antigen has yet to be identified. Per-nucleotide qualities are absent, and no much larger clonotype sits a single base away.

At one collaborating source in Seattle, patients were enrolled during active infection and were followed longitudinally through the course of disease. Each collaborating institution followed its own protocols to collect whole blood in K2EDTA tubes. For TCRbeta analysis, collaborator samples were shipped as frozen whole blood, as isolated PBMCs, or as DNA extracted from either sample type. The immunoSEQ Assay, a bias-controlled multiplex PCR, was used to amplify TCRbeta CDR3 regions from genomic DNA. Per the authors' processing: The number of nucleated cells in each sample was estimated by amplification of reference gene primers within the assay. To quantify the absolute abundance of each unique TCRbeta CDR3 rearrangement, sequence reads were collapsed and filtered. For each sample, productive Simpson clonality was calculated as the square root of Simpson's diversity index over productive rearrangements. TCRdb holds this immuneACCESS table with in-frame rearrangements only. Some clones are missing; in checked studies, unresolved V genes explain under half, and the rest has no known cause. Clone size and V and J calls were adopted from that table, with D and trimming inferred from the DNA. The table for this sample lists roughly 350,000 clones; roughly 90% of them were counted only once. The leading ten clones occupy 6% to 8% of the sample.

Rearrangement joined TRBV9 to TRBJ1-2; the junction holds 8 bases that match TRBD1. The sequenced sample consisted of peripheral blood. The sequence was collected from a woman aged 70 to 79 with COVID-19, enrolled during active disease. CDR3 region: CASSVGQDRWADYGYTF. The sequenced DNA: TGTGCCAGCAGCGTGGGACAGGACAGATGGGCGGACTATGGCTACACCTTC.